This T cell receptor (beta chain) originates from a study of T-cell reconstitution after alpha-beta-depleted transplantation in children. A library of TCRbeta sequences, prepared with unique molecular identifiers, was generated. TCRdb reanalysed the PCR reads using MiXCR and keeps one entry per CDR3 protein. This sample has around 480,000 distinct CDR3 sequences; around a third occur once, and the top ten carry 2% to 3%. This clonotype was picked up a small number of times. The ends were cut back, 4 bases at V and 11 bases at J, with 18 bases in the middle. The CDR3 has 14 residues. CDR1 is SGHDT and CDR2 is YYEEEE in the germline V gene.

The chain is built from TRBV5-6 and TRBJ2-2; D uncertain. The sample was PBMCs from the stem cell graft donor, taken from the stem cell graft. This TCR derives from a human donor who donated a stem cell graft to a child with aplastic anemia. The CDR3 DNA reads as TGTGCCAGCAGCCTCAGACGGACGTTCGTCGAGCTGTTTTTT. Amino acid sequence: CASSLRRTFVELFF. The full variable domain, rest sourced from reference TRBV5-6 and TRBJ2-2, is DAGVTQSPTHLIKTRGQQVTLRCSPKSGHDTVSWYQQALGQGPQFIFQYYEEEERQRGNFPDRFSGHQFPNYSSELNVNALLLGDSALYLCASSLRRTFVELFFGEGSRLTVL.